Described below is a single T cell receptor beta chain sequence and its context. Antigen unknown. This specimen comes from a study of a mutant IDH1 vaccine in newly diagnosed glioma. Study-level information: Vaccines began 4-6 weeks after radiotherapy alone, or with temozolomide cycles. Patients had received radiotherapy, temozolomide, or both previously, most receiving both.

The time point here: week 11, during vaccination. Doses comprised 300 ug of mutant IDH1 20-mer peptide each, plus topical imiquimod. Donor diagnoses consisted of new WHO grade 3 or 4 IDH1-mutant, ATRX-lost astrocytomas. The V end lost 4 bases, the J end lost 0 bases, and 10 bases lay between the germline ends. CDR3 length: 16 residues. The V gene's germline CDR1 is LGHNA and CDR2 YSLEER. Data came from immunoSEQ multiplex PCR; TCRdb stores just in-frame clones and leaves some out. The sample contains tens of thousands of clones, around 84% of which appear only once. Study conclusions and caveats: A vaccine-induced immune response developed in around 92% of the patients.

This receptor was obtained from a woman aged 45 to 65 with glioma. The sample consisted of PBMCs, taken from a glioma patient whose treatment included an IDH1 peptide vaccine. V and J are TRBV4-3 and TRBJ1-6; D uncertain. The CDR3 region has the DNA TGCGCCAGCAGCCTGACTGAGGGCTCCTATAATTCACCCCTCCACTTT. The encoded protein is CASSLTEGSYNSPLHF.